Presented here are 25 T cell receptor beta chains from one specimen sequenced in a study of post-analysis software for immune sequencing data. Notes on the study in general: The study found TRBV5-6, TRBV5-1 and TRBV20-1 among about 5 TRBV segments more frequent in patients than controls.

TCR beta libraries were prepared from cDNA with unique molecular identifiers. TCRdb called the PCR reads again in MiXCR, with one record for every CDR3 protein. The sample records fewer than 600,000 distinct CDR3 sequences, over 35% being singletons. For these receptors, no antigen is known. The sequenced sample was blood. The source is a girl aged 5-17 years with multiple sclerosis.

V gene TRBV28 combines with J gene TRBJ2-7; 8 positions agree with TRBD1. The ends lost 6 bases at V and 12 bases at J; junction bases unmatched: 4. Germline lookup yields CDR1 MDHEN and CDR2 SYDVKM. The CDR3 length is 10 residues. The CDR3 spells CASRTGVGYF. The CDR3 bases are TGTGCCAGCAGGACAGGGGTTGGGTACTTC.

The chain is built from TRBV2 and TRBJ2-7, with 10 bases that match TRBD2. There are 16 residues in the CDR3. Germline CDR1 is SNHLY and CDR2 is FYNNEI. V was pared by 5 bases and J by 2 bases, with 9 bases of the junction left unmatched. The CDR3 nucleotides are TGTGCCAGCAGTACCAGGACTAGCGGCCTGACCTACGAGCAGTACTTC. The encoded protein is CASSTRTSGLTYEQYF.

This clonotype was recorded a few times. This chain joins TRBV29-1 and TRBJ2-7; 7 bases fit TRBD1. The V gene end was trimmed by 5 bases and the J gene end by 3 bases; junction bases not matched to a gene: 10. CDR3 length: 14 amino acids. Germline-derived CDR1 and CDR2 are SQVTM and ANQGSEA. This CDR3 is CSVSVVAGGYEQYF. The CDR3 bases are TGCAGCGTTTCTGTGGTGGCAGGGGGCTACGAGCAGTACTTC.

The gene calls are TRBV24-1 and TRBJ2-7; 9 bases match TRBD2. The J segment lost 5 bases and the V segment lost 4 bases, leaving 8 bases of the junction unmatched. The CDR3 is 15 residues long. Germline CDR1 KGHDR, CDR2 SFDVKD. In DNA form, the CDR3 reads TGTGCCACCAGTGACTCCGGGACTAGCAGAAACGAGCAGTACTTC. It encodes CATSDSGTSRNEQYF.

The chain uses TRBV5-1 and TRBJ2-5; 7 bases are a match to TRBD1. Germline CDR1 and CDR2: SGHRS and YFSETQ. The CDR3 is 15 residues long. With V trimmed by 4 bases and J by 1 base, 7 bases remained unmatched. CDR3 sequence: CASSPADRLQETQYF. The CDR3 DNA follows: TGCGCCAGCAGCCCTGCGGACAGGCTCCAAGAGACCCAGTACTTC.

This clonotype has more than one count but fewer than ten. The gene calls are TRBV14 and TRBJ2-7; a possible D gene is TRBD2 (5 bases). The ends were cut back, 1 base at V and 5 bases at J, with 12 bases in the middle. The CDR3 sequence is 14 residues long. The germline V gene has CDR1 SGHDN and CDR2 FVKESK. The CDR3 is CASSQGSSLDEQYF. The CDR3 nucleotides read TGTGCCAGCAGCCAAGGGTCTAGCTTGGACGAGCAGTACTTC.

At least ten counts were recorded for this clonotype. The chain uses TRBV28 and TRBJ2-4; no reliable D call. Germline V gene lookup returns CDR1 MDHEN and CDR2 SYDVKM. The V gene lost 2 bases and the J gene lost 6 bases, with 8 bases spanning the gap. The CDR3 loop spans 13 amino acids. CDR3 in DNA: TGTGCCAGCAGTTTAGGCAGGATAAACATTCAGTACTTC. Its translation is CASSLGRINIQYF. The whole variable domain, remainder taken from reference TRBV28 and TRBJ2-4, is DVKVTQSSRYLVKRTGEKVFLECVQDMDHENMFWYRQDPGLGLRLIYFSYDVKMKEKGDIPEGYSVSREKKERFSLILESASTNQTSMYLCASSLGRINIQYFGAGTRLSVL.

This clonotype has at least ten counts. The V and J genes are TRBV7-9 and TRBJ2-5; D remains ambiguous. V was trimmed by 1 base and J by 2 bases, leaving 8 bases between them. CDR1 and CDR2 (germline): SEHNR, FQNEAQ (reference sequence). The CDR3 is made up of 14 amino acids. The CDR3 protein is CASSLVGRQETQYF. For the CDR3, the DNA is TGTGCCAGCAGCTTAGTGGGCAGACAAGAGACCCAGTACTTC. The whole variable domain, remainder taken from reference TRBV7-9 and TRBJ2-5, is DTGVSQNPRHKITKRGQNVTFRCDPISEHNRLYWYRQTLGQGPEFLTYFQNEAQLEKSRLLSDRFSAERPKGSFSTLEIQRTEQGDSAMYLCASSLVGRQETQYFGPGTRLLVL.

Only one count was recorded for this clonotype. This chain links TRBV7-3 with TRBJ2-3; D not certain. The CDR3 is 15 amino acids. Deletions cut 0 bases from V and 4 bases from J, with 11 bases between. CDR1 is SGHTA and CDR2 is FQGTGA in the germline V gene. CDR3 nucleotides: TGTGCCAGCAGCTTAACCCCGTTCTGGCCAGATACGCAGTATTTT. This sequence encodes CASSLTPFWPDTQYF. The complete variable domain, with remaining parts taken from reference TRBV7-3 and TRBJ2-3, reads GAGVSQTPSNKVTEKGKYVELRCDPISGHTALYWYRQSLGQGPEFLIYFQGTGAADDSGLPNDRFFAVRPEGSVSTLKIQRTERGDSAVYLCASSLTPFWPDTQYFGPGTRLTVL.

The chain recombines TRBV6-1 with TRBJ1-4; D unclear. Germline values: CDR1 MNHNS, CDR2 SASEGT. This CDR3 has 12 residues. V was clipped by 4 bases and J by 8 bases, with 8 bases between them. CDR3 in amino acids: CASSGTVEKLFF. The DNA of the CDR3 is TGTGCCAGCAGTGGAACTGTGGAAAAACTGTTTTTT.

This clonotype was detected only a few times. The chain has TRBV7-9 and TRBJ2-1; 8 bases fit TRBD2. The germline V gene has CDR1 SEHNR and CDR2 FQNEAQ (reference sequence). The CDR3 is made up of 14 amino acids. V was pared by 5 bases and J by 9 bases, with 9 bases of the junction left unmatched. The CDR3 sequence: CASSEGAGAGEQFF. For the CDR3, the DNA is TGTGCCAGCAGCGAAGGAGCGGGAGCTGGTGAGCAGTTCTTC.

This clonotype appeared a few times. This sequence joins TRBV5-1 and TRBJ2-1, with 7 nucleotides matching TRBD2. V lost 3 bases and J lost 4; bases outside the gene matches: 7. Germline V lookup: CDR1 SGHRS, CDR2 YFSETQ. The CDR3 is made up of 15 amino acids. The CDR3 reads CASSSTSSGYNEQFF. CDR3 nucleotides: TGCGCCAGCAGCTCGACTAGCTCAGGGTACAATGAGCAGTTCTTC.

The V and J genes are TRBV2 and TRBJ1-4, with 8 bases lining up with TRBD1. V dropped 7 bases and J dropped 5; count of bases not matched to a gene: 9. The CDR3 runs to 15 residues. Germline V gives CDR1 SNHLY, CDR2 FYNNEI. CDR3 sequence reads: CASTLYTGGNEKLFF. For the CDR3, the DNA is TGTGCCAGCACCCTATATACAGGGGGGAATGAAAAACTGTTTTTT.

The rearrangement uses TRBV6-6 and TRBJ1-5, with 7 bases fitting TRBD1. CDR3 length: 13 residues. Trimming at V came to 7 bases and at J to 5 bases, leaving 5 bases not matched to a gene. Germline-derived CDR1 and CDR2 are MNHNY and SVGAGI (reference sequence). The CDR3 nucleotides are TGTGCCAGCACGGGGACAGTTCATCAGCCCCAGCATTTT. Translated: CASTGTVHQPQHF.

This clonotype was observed at least ten times. Sequence at one end of the junction differs from germline and may be a read error. The chain uses TRBV5-1 and TRBJ2-3; 8 bases are a match to TRBD2. CDR1 and CDR2 (germline): SGHRS, YFSETQ. This CDR3 contains 15 residues. CDR3 sequence reads: CASSLLAGGTDTQYF. In nucleotides, the CDR3 is TGTGCCAGCAGCTTGCTGGCGGGAGGAACAGATACGCAGTATTTT.

This CDR3 reads CATSDPDRGLHEQYF. Here the CDR3 DNA reads TGTGCCACCAGTGATCCGGACAGGGGGCTGCACGAGCAGTACTTC. J is TRBJ2-7 and V is TRBV24-1; 11 nucleotides match TRBD1. The CDR3 is made up of 15 amino acids. V lost 3 bases, J lost 5 bases, and 5 bases stayed unmatched. Germline CDR1 reads KGHDR; CDR2 reads SFDVKD.

J is TRBJ1-5 and V is TRBV18; possible D gene TRBD1, 6 bases. Trimming took off 3 bases at V and 4 bases at J, with 16 bases between the two ends. The CDR3 has 16 residues. Germline CDR1 KGHSH, CDR2 LQKENI. CDR3 sequence: CASSPTKDRLNQPQHF. Here the CDR3 DNA reads TGTGCCAGCTCACCCACAAAGGACAGACTTAATCAGCCCCAGCATTTT.

V is TRBV20-1 and J is TRBJ2-5, with 9 nucleotides matching TRBD2. This CDR3 contains 21 residues. Germline V gene sequence: CDR1 DFQATT, CDR2 SNEGSKA (reference sequence). V was clipped by 1 base and J by 2 bases; unmatched bases: 23. CDR3 in amino acids: CSARVLRTSDMPVGSQETQYF. The CDR3 DNA sequence: TGCAGTGCTAGAGTTTTGAGGACTAGCGATATGCCCGTTGGGTCGCAAGAGACCCAGTACTTC.

The chain combines TRBV12-3 or TRBV12-4 with TRBJ2-3, with unresolved D. The V gene lost 8 bases and the J gene lost 4 bases, with 7 bases spanning the gap. The CDR3 consists of 11 residues. This chain's CDR3 is CASAFADTQYF. Here the CDR3 DNA reads TGTGCCAGCGCTTTCGCAGATACGCAGTATTTT.

The chain carries TRBV3-1 and TRBJ2-3, with D hard to call. CDR1 and CDR2 (germline): LGHDT, YNNKEL (reference sequence). V lost 1 base and J 3 bases, leaving 2 bases between the germline ends. This CDR3 contains 12 residues. The CDR3 DNA reads TGTGCCAGCAGCCAAGCGACAGATACGCAGTATTTT. Its protein product is CASSQATDTQYF.

This clonotype has a handful of counts. V gene TRBV7-2 combines with J gene TRBJ2-7; D perhaps matches TRBD2 (6 bases). V lost 2 bases, J lost 7 bases, and 21 bases lay in between. The CDR3 runs 16 residues. Germline V gene sequence: CDR1 SGHTA, CDR2 FQGNSA. This chain's CDR3 is CASSLLRGTGRWEQYF. CDR3 nucleotide sequence: TGTGCCAGCAGCTTACTTCGGGGGACTGGGAGATGGGAGCAGTACTTC.

V usage is TRBV20-1 and J usage is TRBJ2-1; 12 bases agree with TRBD2. The CDR3 has 15 amino acids. With 6 bases clipped from V and 0 bases from J, the junction kept 3 bases outside the gene matches. Germline assignment: CDR1 DFQATT and CDR2 SNEGSKA (reference sequence). CDR3 nucleotide sequence: TGCAGTGCGCGGACTAGCGGGGTCTCCTACAATGAGCAGTTCTTC. Its translation: CSARTSGVSYNEQFF.

This chain links TRBV7-6 with TRBJ2-1; 11 positions match TRBD2. Germline CDR1 and CDR2: SGHVS and FNYEAQ. The junction had 12 bases not matched to a gene; V was cut back by 5 bases and J by 6 bases. CDR3 length: 17 residues. The CDR3 loop is CASSHPLAGDGLNEQFF. The CDR3 coding sequence is TGTGCCAGCAGCCACCCACTAGCGGGAGACGGCCTCAATGAGCAGTTCTTC.

The V gene is TRBV25-1, the J gene TRBJ2-7; D ambiguous. Germline CDR1 is MGHDK and CDR2 is SYGVNS. The CDR3 is 15 amino acids. V was cut by 7 bases and J by 3 bases, with 19 bases left in between. In DNA, the CDR3 is TGTGCCAGCAACTCCAACCGGCTCTTCGACTACGAGCAGTACTTC. As protein: CASNSNRLFDYEQYF.

This clonotype was detected a few times. This chain connects TRBV28 to TRBJ2-7; 7 bases match TRBD1. This CDR3 region has 16 residues. The trim removed 5 bases at V and 2 bases at J, leaving 12 bases unmatched. Looked up from germline, CDR1 is MDHEN and CDR2 is SYDVKM. The CDR3 nucleotides are TGTGCCAGCAGTCCTTACTACCGGGACAGAACCTACGAGCAGTACTTC. It translates to CASSPYYRDRTYEQYF.